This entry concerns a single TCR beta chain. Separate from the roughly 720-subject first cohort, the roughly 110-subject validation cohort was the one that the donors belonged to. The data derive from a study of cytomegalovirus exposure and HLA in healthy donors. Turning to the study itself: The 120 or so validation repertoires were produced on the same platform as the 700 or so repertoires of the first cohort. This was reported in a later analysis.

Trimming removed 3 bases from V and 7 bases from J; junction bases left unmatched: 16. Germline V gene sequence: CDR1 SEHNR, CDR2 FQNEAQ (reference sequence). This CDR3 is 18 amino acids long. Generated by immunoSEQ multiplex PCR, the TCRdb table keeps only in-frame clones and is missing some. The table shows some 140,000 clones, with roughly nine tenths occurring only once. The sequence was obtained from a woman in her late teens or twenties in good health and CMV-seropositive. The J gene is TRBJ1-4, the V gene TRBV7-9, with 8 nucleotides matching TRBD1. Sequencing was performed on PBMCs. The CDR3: CASSFGAGGYRVIEKLFF. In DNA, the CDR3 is TGTGCCAGCAGCTTCGGAGCAGGGGGCTATCGAGTTATTGAAAAACTGTTTTTT.